These T cell receptor beta chains were read from a single sample in a study of blood T cells in healthy people across ages. TCRdb independently ran MiXCR on the 5' RACE reads; one entry per CDR3 protein. The table lists 1.5 million or so distinct CDR3 sequences, about 45% of them singletons. Sequenced sample: blood. The receptors shown here come from a woman between 18 and 29 years old in good health. Both conserved end residues are part of each CDR3. The D gene is left open where the match is weak. Expanded clones get a size class; other rows say once, few or many, or leave the size out.

v_gene,len,d_gene,j_gene,abundance,CDR3aa,CDR3nt
TRBV5-1,15,-,TRBJ1-2,-,CASREVVLANHGYTF,TGCGCCAGCAGAGAGGTAGTTCTAGCTAACCATGGCTACACCTTC
TRBV11-2,15,-,TRBJ2-5,few,CASSLFGGRQETQYF,TGTGCCAGCAGCTTATTTGGAGGACGGCAAGAGACCCAGTACTTC
TRBV4-3,16,-,TRBJ2-7,-,CASSQGRIGAYNEQYF,TGCGCCAGCAGCCAAGGTCGAATAGGCGCCTACAATGAGCAGTACTTC
TRBV12-3/TRBV12-4,16,TRBD1,TRBJ1-5,-,CASSSQGAGGNQPQHF,TGTGCCAGCAGCTCGCAGGGGGCGGGTGGCAATCAGCCCCAGCATTTT
TRBV7-2,12,-,TRBJ2-3,-,CASSFQPDTQYF,TGTGCCAGCAGCTTCCAGCCAGATACGCAGTATTTT
TRBV10-3,12,-,TRBJ2-3,many,CAISTQGDTQYF,TGTGCCATCAGTACACAGGGAGATACGCAGTATTTT
TRBV5-1,17,-,TRBJ2-1,once,CASSLTAAPGSYNEQFF,TGCGCCAGCAGCTTGACCGCCGCCCCTGGCTCCTACAATGAGCAGTTCTTC
TRBV20-1,15,-,TRBJ1-3,-,CSARDPRTSTNTIYF,TGCAGTGCTAGAGATCCCCGCACCTCTACAAACACCATATATTTT
TRBV20-1,15,-,TRBJ1-4,few,CSASNSRGLAKKLFF,TGCAGTGCTAGTAACAGTAGAGGTTTAGCAAAAAAACTGTTTTTT
TRBV4-1,15,-,TRBJ1-2,few,CASSQGTGTRYGYTF,TGCGCCAGCAGCCAAGGAACGGGCACTCGCTATGGCTACACCTTC
TRBV2,13,-,TRBJ1-2,-,CASRTLANYGYTF,TGTGCCAGCAGAACCCTGGCTAACTATGGCTACACCTTC
TRBV7-9,12,-,TRBJ2-2,once,CASIPYGGELFF,TGTGCCAGCATCCCTTATGGCGGGGAGCTGTTTTTT
TRBV6-2/TRBV6-3,15,-,TRBJ2-2,-,CASSFPQSGVGELFF,TGTGCCAGCAGTTTCCCCCAAAGCGGTGTCGGGGAGCTGTTTTTT
TRBV20-1,14,-,TRBJ2-7,-,CSADTDYQGDEQYF,TGCAGTGCTGATACGGACTACCAAGGGGACGAGCAGTACTTC
TRBV12-3/TRBV12-4,14,-,TRBJ2-2,-,CASKQVKNTGELFF,TGTGCCAGCAAACAGGTCAAGAACACCGGGGAGCTGTTTTTT
TRBV7-2,15,-,TRBJ1-2,-,CASSASNRLGYGYTF,TGTGCCAGCAGCGCTAGCAATCGGCTCGGCTATGGCTACACCTTC
TRBV29-1,13,-,TRBJ2-4,-,CSVRPDGAWEQYF,TGCAGCGTCAGGCCCGACGGGGCTTGGGAGCAGTACTTC
TRBV28,16,-,TRBJ2-7,few,CASSFVGYKSTYEQYF,TGTGCCAGCAGTTTTGTGGGCTACAAATCCACCTACGAGCAGTACTTC
TRBV20-1,15,-,TRBJ2-3,-,CSARVVRGSTDTQYF,TGCAGTGCTAGGGTGGTGCGGGGTAGCACAGATACGCAGTATTTT
TRBV20-1,14,-,TRBJ1-5,-,CSARVGSGTQPQHF,TGCAGTGCTAGAGTAGGAAGCGGGACACAGCCCCAGCATTTT
TRBV6-5,13,-,TRBJ2-1,-,CASSYSWENEQFF,TGTGCCAGCAGTTACTCTTGGGAGAATGAGCAGTTCTTC
TRBV7-9,16,TRBD1,TRBJ1-1,-,CASSPPGQGQNTEAFF,TGTGCCAGCAGCCCGCCGGGACAGGGACAGAACACTGAAGCTTTCTTT
TRBV3-1,20,TRBD1,TRBJ2-5,-,CASSHPGQQIVVPEIGTQYF,TGTGCCAGCAGCCATCCGGGACAGCAGATTGTAGTCCCAGAGATAGGGACCCAGTACTTC
TRBV11-2,18,TRBD2,TRBJ2-7,-,CASSQRMASGIATYEQYF,TGTGCCAGCAGTCAGAGGATGGCTAGCGGGATAGCTACCTACGAGCAGTACTTC
TRBV20-1,14,TRBD1,TRBJ2-1,-,CSASPNRGYNEQFF,TGCAGTGCCTCACCTAACAGGGGCTACAATGAGCAGTTCTTC
TRBV28,15,TRBD1,TRBJ2-1,-,CASGNRGRSYNEQFF,TGTGCCAGCGGGAACAGGGGAAGGTCCTACAATGAGCAGTTCTTC
TRBV20-1,12,-,TRBJ2-5,few,CSARVGDETQYF,TGCAGTGCTAGAGTAGGGGACGAGACCCAGTACTTC
TRBV7-6,17,TRBD1,TRBJ2-3,-,CASSLAEGQGNLDTQYF,TGTGCCAGCAGCTTAGCTGAGGGACAGGGGAACCTAGATACGCAGTATTTT
TRBV7-2,15,TRBD1,TRBJ2-3,-,CASSLGQGRTDTQYF,TGTGCCAGCAGCTTAGGACAGGGTCGTACAGATACGCAGTATTTT
TRBV3-1,15,TRBD2,TRBJ2-5,-,CASSQTGGSRETQYF,TGTGCCAGCAGCCAAACGGGGGGGAGTCGAGAGACCCAGTACTTC
TRBV5-1,14,TRBD1,TRBJ1-2,-,CASSLDTGGSGYTF,TGCGCCAGCAGTCTTGATACAGGGGGTTCTGGCTACACCTTC
TRBV5-4,14,-,TRBJ1-2,-,CVSSLQGVYNGYTF,TGTGTCAGCAGCCTACAGGGTGTATACAATGGCTACACCTTC
TRBV20-1,15,TRBD1,TRBJ1-2,-,CSTSAPGQGGYGYTF,TGCAGTACTAGTGCCCCGGGACAGGGAGGCTATGGCTACACCTTC
TRBV6-5,17,-,TRBJ1-6,-,CASSYIQDVSYNSPLHF,TGTGCCAGCAGTTACATCCAGGACGTCTCCTATAATTCACCCCTCCACTTT
TRBV20-1,15,-,TRBJ2-4,-,CSARVGGLVENIQYF,TGCAGTGCTAGAGTAGGGGGGCTGGTGGAAAACATTCAGTACTTC
TRBV7-2,14,-,TRBJ2-1,-,CASSLRGPNNEQFF,TGTGCCAGCAGCTTACGGGGGCCTAACAATGAGCAGTTCTTC
TRBV4-1,12,-,TRBJ2-1,few,CASSQEQDEQFF,TGCGCCAGCAGCCAAGAACAGGATGAGCAGTTCTTC
TRBV18,14,TRBD1,TRBJ1-2,-,CASPPQGQGDGYTF,TGTGCCAGCCCACCACAAGGACAGGGGGATGGCTACACCTTC
TRBV6-2/TRBV6-3,14,-,TRBJ2-7,-,CASSYSLQGPEQYF,TGTGCCAGCAGTTACTCTTTACAGGGTCCCGAGCAGTACTTC
TRBV5-1,13,TRBD1,TRBJ1-2,-,CASSGQEGYGYTF,TGCGCCAGCAGCGGACAGGAGGGCTATGGCTACACCTTC
TRBV4-1,17,TRBD2,TRBJ2-1,few,CASSQDEGSGGNNEQFF,TGCGCCAGCAGCCAAGATGAAGGTAGCGGGGGAAACAATGAGCAGTTCTTC
TRBV12-3/TRBV12-4,13,-,TRBJ1-6,few,CASSFVGASPLHF,TGTGCCAGCAGTTTCGTCGGGGCTTCACCCCTCCACTTT
TRBV3-1,17,-,TRBJ2-5,-,CASSQRDRMLQQETQYF,TGTGCCAGCAGCCAACGGGACCGAATGCTACAACAAGAGACCCAGTACTTC
TRBV20-1,15,TRBD1,TRBJ2-1,once,CSAMGFGQGRSEQFF,TGCAGTGCTATGGGTTTTGGACAGGGGAGAAGTGAGCAGTTCTTC
TRBV7-2,15,TRBD1,TRBJ1-2,-,CASSSGDRADYGYTF,TGTGCCAGCAGCTCCGGGGACAGGGCCGACTATGGCTACACCTTC
TRBV18,19,-,TRBJ2-3,-,CASSPPDANLISSTDTQYF,TGTGCCAGCTCACCACCGGACGCAAATCTCATTTCTAGCACAGATACGCAGTATTTT
TRBV30,13,TRBD1,TRBJ1-2,-,CAGGQGAGYGYTF,TGTGCCGGGGGACAGGGGGCCGGCTATGGCTACACCTTC
TRBV20-1,15,-,TRBJ2-1,-,CSAPNRDSGNNEQFF,TGCAGTGCTCCGAACAGGGACAGCGGGAACAATGAGCAGTTCTTC
TRBV13,14,TRBD1,TRBJ2-1,-,CASSQGQGLHEQFF,TGTGCCAGCAGCCAGGGACAGGGGTTGCATGAGCAGTTCTTC
TRBV7-9,13,TRBD1,TRBJ1-1,few,CASSSDRVSEAFF,TGTGCCAGCAGCTCGGACAGGGTGTCTGAAGCTTTCTTT
TRBV5-1,11,-,TRBJ2-7,few,CASSDGPEQYF,TGCGCCAGCAGCGATGGACCCGAGCAGTACTTC
TRBV4-2,14,TRBD1,TRBJ2-3,-,CASSPGQFTDTRYF,TGTGCCAGCAGCCCGGGACAGTTTACAGATACGCGGTATTTT
TRBV27,13,-,TRBJ2-7,-,CASSLEDGYEQYF,TGTGCCAGCAGCTTAGAGGACGGATACGAGCAGTACTTC
TRBV10-1,15,-,TRBJ1-1,few,CASSGTPGVRTEAFF,TGCGCCAGCAGTGGAACCCCGGGAGTGCGGACTGAAGCTTTCTTT
TRBV20-1,12,-,TRBJ2-7,-,CSAARDVPEQYF,TGCAGTGCGGCCCGGGACGTGCCCGAGCAGTACTTC
TRBV4-3,19,-,TRBJ1-6,-,CASSQDQLDRDNYNSPLHF,TGCGCCAGCAGCCAAGATCAGCTGGATAGGGACAACTATAATTCACCCCTCCACTTT
TRBV4-3,14,-,TRBJ2-2,few,CASSHRDNTGELFF,TGCGCCAGCAGCCACCGGGACAACACCGGGGAGCTGTTTTTT